What follows describes a single T cell receptor (beta chain). It was during active infection that Seattle patients were enrolled and then longitudinally followed. Produced via immunoSEQ multiplex PCR; TCRdb's table is partial and in-frame only. The table includes 500,000 to 600,000 clones, about 89% detected once. The record originates from a study of blood T cell repertoires in COVID-19. At the level of the study: T cells, B-cell-depleted T cells, or PBMCs provided the cDNA or gDNA that served as material.

The TCR comes from a woman aged 45-65 years with COVID-19, enrolled during active disease. The specimen was peripheral blood.

The CDR3 loop reads CASSVGTENTEAFF. The CDR3 DNA reads as TGTGCCAGCAGCGTTGGGACAGAGAACACTGAAGCTTTCTTT. This chain joins TRBV9 and TRBJ1-1, with 7 bases identical to TRBD1. This CDR3 spans 14 amino acids. CDR1 SGDLS and CDR2 YYNGEE come from the germline V gene. The J segment lost 1 base and the V segment lost 2 bases, leaving 2 bases of the junction unmatched.